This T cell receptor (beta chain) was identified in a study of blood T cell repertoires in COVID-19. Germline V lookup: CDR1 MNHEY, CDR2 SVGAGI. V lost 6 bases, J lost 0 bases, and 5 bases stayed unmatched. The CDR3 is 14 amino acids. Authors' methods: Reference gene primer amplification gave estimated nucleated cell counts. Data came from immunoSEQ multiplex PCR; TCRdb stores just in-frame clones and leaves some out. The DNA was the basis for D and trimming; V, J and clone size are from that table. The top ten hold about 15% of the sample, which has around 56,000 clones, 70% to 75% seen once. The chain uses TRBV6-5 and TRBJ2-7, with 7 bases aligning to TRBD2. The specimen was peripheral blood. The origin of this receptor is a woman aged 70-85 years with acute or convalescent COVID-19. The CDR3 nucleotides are TGTGCCAGCAGCACCCCGGGGGGCTCCTACGAGCAGTACTTC. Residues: CASSTPGGSYEQYF.